One and the same sample provided the 5 T cell receptor beta chains below, sequenced in a study of OX40 agonist ivuxolimab in advanced cancers. Profiling relied on immunoSEQ multiplex PCR, and the TCRdb table lists in-frame clones only, not all of them. Of approximately 77,000 clones in the sample, under 90% were seen once. This specimen consisted of CD4+ or CD8+ T cells sorted from blood, obtained in a trial of the OX40 agonist ivuxolimab. These TCRs come from an adult with an advanced solid tumor such as melanoma, head and neck, liver or kidney cancer.

The chain joins TRBV7-6 to TRBJ2-3; no clear D. The V gene lost 2 bases and the J gene lost 2 bases, with 5 bases spanning the gap. This CDR3 is 13 amino acids long. Germline values: CDR1 SGHVS, CDR2 FNYEAQ. The CDR3 is CASSLTNTDTQYF. CDR3 sequence (DNA): TGTGCCAGCAGCTTAACCAACACAGATACGCAGTATTTT. The whole variable domain, filled in from reference TRBV7-6 and TRBJ2-3, reads GAGVSQSPRYKVTKRGQDVALRCDPISGHVSLYWYRQALGQGPEFLTYFNYEAQQDKSGLPNDRFSAERPEGSISTLTIQRTEQRDSAMYRCASSLTNTDTQYFGPGTRLTVL.

The chain is built from TRBV14 and TRBJ1-4; D may be TRBD1 (5 bases). Germline CDR1 and CDR2: SGHDN and FVKESK. Trimming stripped 5 bases from V and 5 bases from J, with 21 bases between. The CDR3 covers 17 residues. The CDR3 DNA reads as TGTGCCAGCAGCGGGTCCATCCCGCAGGGTGGGAATGAAAAACTGTTTTTT. It codes for CASSGSIPQGGNEKLFF.

This clone was counted a few times. CDR3 in amino acids: CASSGQGNEQFF. In nucleotides, the CDR3 is TGTGCCAGCTCCGGGCAGGGTAATGAGCAGTTCTTC. The chain employs TRBV18 and TRBJ2-1, with D possibly matching TRBD1 (5 bases). The CDR3 extends over 12 amino acids. The germline V gene has CDR1 KGHSH and CDR2 LQKENI. Trimming took 6 bases from V and 7 from J, leaving 10 bases between them.

The chain recombines TRBV9 with TRBJ1-3; no firm D call. The CDR3 is 17 residues long. V dropped 0 bases and J dropped 0 bases, with 13 bases sitting between them. Germline CDR1 SGDLS, CDR2 YYNGEE. This CDR3 is CASSVGAGGFSGNTIYF. In DNA form, the CDR3 reads TGTGCCAGCAGCGTAGGGGCGGGCGGATTCTCTGGAAACACCATATATTTT.

This chain uses TRBV7-3 with TRBJ2-3; 10 nucleotides agree with TRBD1. Germline V gene sequence: CDR1 SGHTA, CDR2 FQGTGA. V shed 5 bases, J shed 5 bases, and the junction held 10 bases outside the gene matches. The CDR3 length is 16 residues. DNA for the CDR3: TGTGCCAGCAGCGCCTCGACAGGGGGCGAGGGAGATACGCAGTATTTT. Translating gives CASSASTGGEGDTQYF.